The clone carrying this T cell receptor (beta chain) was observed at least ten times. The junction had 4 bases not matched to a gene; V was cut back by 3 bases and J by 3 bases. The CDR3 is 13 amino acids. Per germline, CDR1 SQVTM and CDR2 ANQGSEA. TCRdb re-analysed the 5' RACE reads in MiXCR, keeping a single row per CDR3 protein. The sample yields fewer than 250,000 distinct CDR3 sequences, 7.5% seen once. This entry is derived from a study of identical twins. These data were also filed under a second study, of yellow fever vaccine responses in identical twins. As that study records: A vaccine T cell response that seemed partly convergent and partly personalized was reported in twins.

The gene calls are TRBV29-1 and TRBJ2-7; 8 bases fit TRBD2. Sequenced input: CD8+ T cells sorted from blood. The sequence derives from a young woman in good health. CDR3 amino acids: CSVEREDGYEQYF. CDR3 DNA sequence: TGCAGCGTTGAGCGGGAGGATGGCTACGAGCAGTACTTC.